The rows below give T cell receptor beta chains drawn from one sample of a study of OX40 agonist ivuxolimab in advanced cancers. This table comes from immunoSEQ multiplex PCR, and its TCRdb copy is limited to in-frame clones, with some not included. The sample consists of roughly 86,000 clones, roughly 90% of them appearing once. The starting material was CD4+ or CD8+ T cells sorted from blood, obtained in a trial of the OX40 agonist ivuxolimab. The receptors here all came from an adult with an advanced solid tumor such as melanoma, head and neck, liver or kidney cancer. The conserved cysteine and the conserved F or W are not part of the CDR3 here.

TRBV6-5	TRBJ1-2	ASSYSTREGGYT
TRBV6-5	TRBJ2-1	ASRLTSVGEQF
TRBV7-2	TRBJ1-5	ASSLVQGSNQPQH
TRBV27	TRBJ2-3	ASSATKRELDTQY
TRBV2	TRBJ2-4	ASSPQTSGRALAKNIQY
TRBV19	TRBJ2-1	ASRLGRASGSNEQF
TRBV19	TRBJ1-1	ASSMGPGRNTEAF
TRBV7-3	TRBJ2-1	ASSLIVGDRAYNEQF
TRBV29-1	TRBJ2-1	SSGTGGMNEQF
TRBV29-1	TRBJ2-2	AEGNLNTGELF
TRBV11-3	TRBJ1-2	ASSIDRANYGYT
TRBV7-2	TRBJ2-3	ASSLGPAGGPSDTQY
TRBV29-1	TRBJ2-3	SVTTGGNTQY
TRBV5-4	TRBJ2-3	ASSLSSGSTDTQY
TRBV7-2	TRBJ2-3	ASSARLAGVTDTQY
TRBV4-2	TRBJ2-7	ASSQEKAGGYEQY
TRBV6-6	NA	ASHPDPGQNYEQY
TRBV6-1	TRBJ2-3	AGRTGTDTQY
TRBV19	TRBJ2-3	ASSIAGQGQGTQY
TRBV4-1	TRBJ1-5	ASSQEWGRGQPQH
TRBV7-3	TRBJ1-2	ASSSGFNTGDGYT
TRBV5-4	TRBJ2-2	ASSRKSGELF
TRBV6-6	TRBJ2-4	ASSLTGGQGSNIQY
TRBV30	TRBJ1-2	AWSVLTGGYT
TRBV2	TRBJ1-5	ASSELGSNQPQH
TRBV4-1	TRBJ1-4	ASSPRDRGWEKLF
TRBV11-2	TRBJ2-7	ASSLDRLTVYEQY
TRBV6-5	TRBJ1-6	ASSAGVFNSPLH
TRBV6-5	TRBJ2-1	ASRGDWNNEQF
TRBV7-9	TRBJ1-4	ASSLMGYGGSTTNEKLF
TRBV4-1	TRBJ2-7	ASSRGDGGVYEQY
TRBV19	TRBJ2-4	ASSMASTRNIQY
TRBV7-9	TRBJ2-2	ASSGTANTGELF
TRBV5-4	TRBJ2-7	ASSFSYEQY
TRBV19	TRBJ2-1	ASSPDHARANEQF
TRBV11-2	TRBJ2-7	ASSPRQGATYEQY
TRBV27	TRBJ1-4	ASTPTGEKLF
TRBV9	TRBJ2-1	ASGWGQGSQEQF
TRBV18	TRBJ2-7	ASSPSSGRTNEQY
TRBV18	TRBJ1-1	ASSPSRDTEAF
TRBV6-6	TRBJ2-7	ASSRKGGSEQY
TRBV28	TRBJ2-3	ASSPGRFTDTQY
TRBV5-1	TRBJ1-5	ASSLEGVNQPQH
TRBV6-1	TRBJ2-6	ASSELEGRPGANVLT
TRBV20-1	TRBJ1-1	SARELTEAF
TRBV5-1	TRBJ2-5	ASSLSPGAGQETQY
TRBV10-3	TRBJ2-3	ALGTGAPTQY
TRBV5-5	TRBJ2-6	ASSLGPNSGANVLT
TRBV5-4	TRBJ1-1	ASPEATGGTEAF
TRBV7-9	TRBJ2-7	ASSPLTTEQY
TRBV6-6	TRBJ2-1	ASSPLNGVYNEQF
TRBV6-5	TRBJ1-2	ASSYSGVYGYT
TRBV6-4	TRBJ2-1	ASNPGRAYNEQF
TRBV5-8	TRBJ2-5	ASSGGLAGETQY
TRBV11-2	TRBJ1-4	ASAAMGQGNEKLF
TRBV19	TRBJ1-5	ASGSGVGQPQH
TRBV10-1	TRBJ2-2	ASSKGMDTGELF